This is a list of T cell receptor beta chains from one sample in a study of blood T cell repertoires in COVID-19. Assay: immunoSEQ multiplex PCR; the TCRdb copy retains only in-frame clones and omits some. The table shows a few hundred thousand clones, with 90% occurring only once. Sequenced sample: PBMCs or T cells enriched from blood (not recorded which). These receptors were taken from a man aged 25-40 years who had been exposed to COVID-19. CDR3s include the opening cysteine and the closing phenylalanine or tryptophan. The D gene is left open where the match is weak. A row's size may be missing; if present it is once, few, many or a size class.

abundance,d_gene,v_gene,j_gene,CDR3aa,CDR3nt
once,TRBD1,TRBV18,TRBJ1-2,CASSPTGDDGYTF,TGTGCCAGCTCACCAACAGGGGACGACGGCTACACCTTC
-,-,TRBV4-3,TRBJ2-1,CASSQDLYNEQFF,TGCGCCAGCAGCCAAGACCTTTACAATGAGCAGTTCTTC
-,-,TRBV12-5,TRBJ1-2,CASGKPLEGPLNYGYTF,TGTGCTAGTGGCAAGCCCTTGGAGGGGCCTCTGAACTATGGCTACACCTTC
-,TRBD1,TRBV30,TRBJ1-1,CAWSVGQGATEAFF,TGTGCCTGGAGTGTTGGGCAGGGGGCGACTGAAGCTTTCTTT
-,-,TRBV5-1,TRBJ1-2,CASSPPNRDSHYGYTF,TGCGCCAGCAGCCCTCCAAACCGGGATTCGCACTATGGCTACACCTTC
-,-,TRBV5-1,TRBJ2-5,CASSPDRETQYF,TGCGCCAGCAGCCCCGACAGAGAGACCCAGTACTTC
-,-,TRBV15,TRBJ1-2,CATSRDPRVGYTF,TGTGCCACCAGCAGAGATCCCAGGGTGGGCTACACCTTC
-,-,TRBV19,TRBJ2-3,CASSIPAGASTDTQYF,TGTGCCAGTAGTATCCCCGCAGGGGCAAGCACAGATACGCAGTATTTT
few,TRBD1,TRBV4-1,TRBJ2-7,CASSQIGRGPTYEQYF,TGCGCCAGCAGCCAAATTGGCAGGGGGCCAACCTACGAGCAGTACTTC
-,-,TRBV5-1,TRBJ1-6,CASSSGVGGSPLHF,TGCGCCAGCAGCTCAGGGGTCGGTGGGTCACCCCTCCACTTT
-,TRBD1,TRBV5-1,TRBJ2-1,CASSLVDRDLWNEQFF,TGCGCCAGCAGCTTGGTAGACAGGGATCTTTGGAATGAGCAGTTCTTC
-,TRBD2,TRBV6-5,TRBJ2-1,CASTSGQYNEQFF,TGTGCCAGCACTAGCGGGCAGTACAATGAGCAGTTCTTC
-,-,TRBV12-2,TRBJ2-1,CASRLRTSGDGDEQFF,TGTGCAAGTCGCTTAAGGACTAGCGGTGATGGGGATGAGCAGTTCTTC
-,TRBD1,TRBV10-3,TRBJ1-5,CAISVLQGVGQPQHF,TGTGCCATCAGTGTCTTACAGGGGGTAGGTCAGCCCCAGCATTTT
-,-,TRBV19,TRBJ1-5,CASNNGGNQPQHF,TGTGCCAGTAACAACGGCGGAAATCAGCCCCAGCATTTT
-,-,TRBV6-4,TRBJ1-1,CASRPQNTEAFF,TGTGCCAGCAGGCCACAGAACACTGAAGCTTTCTTT
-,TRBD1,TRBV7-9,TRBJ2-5,CASSSGDRGLQETQYF,TGTGCCAGCAGCTCGGGGGACAGGGGGCTCCAAGAGACCCAGTACTTC
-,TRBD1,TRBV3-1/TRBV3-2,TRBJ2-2,CASSLIQGSSTGELFF,TGTGCCAGCAGCCTAATACAGGGGTCGAGCACCGGGGAGCTGTTTTTT
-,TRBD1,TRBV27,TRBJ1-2,CASSTADRVYGYTF,TGTGCCAGCAGCACGGCAGACAGGGTCTATGGCTACACCTTC
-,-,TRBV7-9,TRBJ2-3,CASSRRAGTLPANTQYF,TGTGCCAGCAGTCGTAGAGCCGGGACTCTCCCCGCGAATACGCAGTATTTT
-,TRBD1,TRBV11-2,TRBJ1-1,CASSSTGQMNTEAFF,TGTGCCAGCAGCTCGACGGGACAGATGAACACTGAAGCTTTCTTT
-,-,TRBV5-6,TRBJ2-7,CASSGDRSEQYF,TGTGCCAGCAGCGGAGACAGGTCCGAGCAGTACTTC
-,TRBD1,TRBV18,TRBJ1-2,CASSPDRGDGYTF,TGTGCCAGCTCACCCGACAGGGGGGATGGCTACACCTTC
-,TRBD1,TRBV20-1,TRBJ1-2,CSASLQGAYVYTF,TGCAGTGCTAGTTTACAGGGGGCGTACGTCTACACCTTC
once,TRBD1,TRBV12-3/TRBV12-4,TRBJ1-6,CASNSNRGPLHF,TGTGCCAGCAATTCTAACAGGGGGCCCCTCCACTTT
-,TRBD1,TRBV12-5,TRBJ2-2,CASGLPPTGGHTGELFF,TGTGCTAGTGGTTTGCCTCCTACAGGGGGGCACACCGGGGAGCTGTTTTTT
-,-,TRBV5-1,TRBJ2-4,CASSPPEEAKNIQYF,TGCGCCAGCAGCCCTCCCGAGGAAGCCAAAAACATTCAGTACTTC
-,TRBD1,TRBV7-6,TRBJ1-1,CASSPLGGGKAFF,TGTGCCAGCAGCCCCCTAGGGGGCGGTAAAGCTTTCTTT
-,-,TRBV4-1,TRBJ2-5,CASSQDFRVYQETQYF,TGCGCCAGCAGCCAAGATTTCCGGGTCTACCAAGAGACCCAGTACTTC
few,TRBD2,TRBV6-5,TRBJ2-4,CASSPSGEPGNIQYF,TGTGCCAGCAGTCCTAGCGGGGAGCCGGGAAACATTCAGTACTTC
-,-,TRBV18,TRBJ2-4,CASSPRGGRDPNIQYF,TGTGCCAGCTCACCACGGGGGGGCAGGGACCCAAACATTCAGTACTTC
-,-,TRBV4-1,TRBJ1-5,CASSQSGRANNQPQHF,TGCGCCAGCAGCCAATCCGGCAGGGCCAACAATCAGCCCCAGCATTTT
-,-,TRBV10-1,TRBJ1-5,CASSESGQPQHF,TGCGCCAGCAGTGAGTCCGGTCAGCCCCAGCATTTT
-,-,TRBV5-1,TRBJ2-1,CASSLTSLRQDEGFF,TGCGCCAGCAGCTTGACCTCCCTCAGACAAGACGAGGGGTTCTTC
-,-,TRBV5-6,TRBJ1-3,CASTKEDSGNTIYF,TGTGCCAGCACCAAGGAGGACTCTGGAAACACCATATATTTT
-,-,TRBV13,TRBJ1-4,CASSSLQGAEEKLFF,TGTGCCAGCAGCTCCCTACAGGGCGCGGAAGAAAAACTGTTTTTT
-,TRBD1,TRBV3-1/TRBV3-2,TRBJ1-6,CASSPTGTGVSPLHF,TGTGCCAGCAGCCCAACCGGGACAGGTGTTTCACCCCTCCACTTT
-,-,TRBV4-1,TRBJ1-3,CASSQEPPLGGAGNTIYF,TGCGCCAGCAGCCAAGAACCTCCCTTAGGAGGGGCTGGAAACACCATATATTTT
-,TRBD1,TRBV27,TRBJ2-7,CASRRITGTGGEQYF,TGTGCCAGCAGACGAATTACCGGGACAGGGGGCGAGCAGTACTTC
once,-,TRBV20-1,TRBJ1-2,CSASRRVGSHGYTF,TGCAGTGCTAGTCGGCGGGTCGGAAGCCATGGCTACACCTTC
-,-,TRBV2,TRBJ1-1,CASQQALNTEAFF,TGTGCCAGCCAACAGGCCTTGAACACTGAAGCTTTCTTT
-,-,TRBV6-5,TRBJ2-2,CASSYSARNTGELFF,TGTGCCAGCAGTTACTCGGCTAGGAACACCGGGGAGCTGTTTTTT
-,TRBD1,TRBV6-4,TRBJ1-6,CASSDRQGNSPLHF,TGTGCCAGCAGTGACCGACAGGGTAATTCACCCCTCCACTTT
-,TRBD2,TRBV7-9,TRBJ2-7,CASSPGGLADYEQYF,TGTGCCAGCAGCCCAGGGGGACTAGCGGACTACGAGCAGTACTTC
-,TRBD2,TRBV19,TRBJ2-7,CASSLGREGSREQYF,TGTGCCAGTAGTCTGGGCAGGGAGGGTTCACGCGAGCAGTACTTC
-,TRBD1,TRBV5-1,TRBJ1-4,CASRGQGLTNEKLFF,TGCGCCAGCAGAGGACAGGGCCTAACTAATGAAAAACTGTTTTTT
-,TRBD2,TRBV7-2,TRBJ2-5,CASSYPTSGRETQYF,TGTGCCAGCAGCTATCCCACTAGCGGTAGGGAGACCCAGTACTTC
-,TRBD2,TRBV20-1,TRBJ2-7,CSASGAGVGDEQYF,TGCAGTGCTAGTGGGGCGGGGGTAGGCGACGAGCAGTACTTC
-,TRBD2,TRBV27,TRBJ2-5,CASSLIGLRGGETQYF,TGTGCCAGCAGTTTAATTGGGTTGCGGGGGGGAGAGACCCAGTACTTC
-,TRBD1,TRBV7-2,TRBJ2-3,CASSLAGGAPDTQYF,TGTGCCAGCAGCTTAGCAGGGGGCGCCCCAGATACGCAGTATTTT
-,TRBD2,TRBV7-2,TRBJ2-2,CASSRGTSRTGELFF,TGTGCCAGCAGTCGGGGGACTAGCCGCACCGGGGAGCTGTTTTTT